This T cell receptor beta chain was sequenced in a study of blood T cell repertoires in COVID-19. TCRdb's copy holds only in-frame clones and misses some; the assay was immunoSEQ multiplex PCR. The profile shows around 100,000 clones, approximately 91% of them singletons. The CDR3 runs 13 residues. J lost 8 bases, V lost 5 bases, and 6 bases had no gene match. Germline CDR1 reads SGHNT; CDR2 reads YENEEA. The receptor was isolated from a human donor in a cohort sampled during active COVID-19. Sequencing input: peripheral blood. This sequence joins TRBV11-3 and TRBJ1-3; 7 bases line up with TRBD1. CDR3 bases: TGTGCCAGCAGCGACAGGGCCGCGGACACCATATATTTT. This sequence encodes CASSDRAADTIYF.